The clone carrying this T cell receptor beta chain occurred a few times. These data belong to a study of CD8+ T cells in alopecia areata. Trimming took 0 bases from V and 3 from J, leaving 6 bases between them. This CDR3 contains 13 residues. Germline V gives CDR1 GTSNPN, CDR2 SVGIG (reference sequence). Extracted RNA was reverse transcribed, and the resulting cDNA served as sequencing template. TCRdb's table, derived via immunoSEQ multiplex PCR, lists solely in-frame clones and lacks some. The sample yields 110,000 or so clones, around two fifths seen once. Sampling of alopecia areata patients yielded lesional scalp punch biopsies as well as peripheral blood.

The J gene is TRBJ1-5, the V gene TRBV30; D unresolved. The receptor comes from a human donor with alopecia areata. Sequences were obtained from CD4+ T cells sorted from blood. The CDR3 bases are TGTGCCTGGAGTGTATTACTCAATCAGCCCCAGCATTTT. This encodes CAWSVLLNQPQHF.